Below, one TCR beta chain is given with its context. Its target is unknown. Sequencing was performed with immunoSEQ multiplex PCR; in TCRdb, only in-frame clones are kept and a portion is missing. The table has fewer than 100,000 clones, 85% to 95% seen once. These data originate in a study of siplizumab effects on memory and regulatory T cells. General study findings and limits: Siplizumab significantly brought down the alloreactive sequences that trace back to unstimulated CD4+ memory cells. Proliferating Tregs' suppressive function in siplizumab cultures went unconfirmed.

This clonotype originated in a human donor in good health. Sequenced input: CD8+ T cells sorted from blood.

In nucleotides, the CDR3 is TGTGCCAGCACCCAAGACACGGCAATACCAAACTATGGCTACACCTTC. The encoded protein is CASTQDTAIPNYGYTF. The chain joins TRBV9 to TRBJ1-2; D not certain. CDR3 length: 16 amino acids. V was pared by 6 bases and J by 2 bases, with 20 bases between. The V gene's germline CDR1 is SGDLS and CDR2 YYNGEE.